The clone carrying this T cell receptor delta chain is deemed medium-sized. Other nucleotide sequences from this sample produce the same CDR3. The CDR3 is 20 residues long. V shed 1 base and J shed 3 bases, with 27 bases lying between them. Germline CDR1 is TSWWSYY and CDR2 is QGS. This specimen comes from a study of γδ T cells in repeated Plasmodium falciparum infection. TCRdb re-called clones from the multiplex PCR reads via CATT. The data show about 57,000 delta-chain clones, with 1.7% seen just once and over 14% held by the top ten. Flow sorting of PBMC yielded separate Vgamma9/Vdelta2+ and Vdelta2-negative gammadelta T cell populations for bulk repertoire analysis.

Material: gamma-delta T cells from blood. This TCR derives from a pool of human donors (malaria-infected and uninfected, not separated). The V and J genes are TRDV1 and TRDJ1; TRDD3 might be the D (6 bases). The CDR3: CALGEQRGSPRWDKADKLIF. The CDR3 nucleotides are TGTGCTCTTGGGGAACAAAGGGGCTCCCCACGATGGGATAAAGCCGATAAACTCATCTTT.